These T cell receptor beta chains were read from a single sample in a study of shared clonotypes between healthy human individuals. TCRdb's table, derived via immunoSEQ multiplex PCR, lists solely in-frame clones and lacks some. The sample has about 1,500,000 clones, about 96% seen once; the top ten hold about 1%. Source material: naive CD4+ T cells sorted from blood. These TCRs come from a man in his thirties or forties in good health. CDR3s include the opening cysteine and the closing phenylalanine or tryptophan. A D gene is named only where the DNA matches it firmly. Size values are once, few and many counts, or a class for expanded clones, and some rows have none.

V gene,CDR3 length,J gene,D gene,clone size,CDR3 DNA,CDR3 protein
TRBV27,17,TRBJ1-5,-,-,TGTGCCAGCAGTCCCCAAGCCGGGGGGCGCGGCAATCAGCCCCAGCATTTT,CASSPQAGGRGNQPQHF
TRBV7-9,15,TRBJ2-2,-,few,TGTGCCAGCAGTCCGGGGACTGGGAACACCGGGGAGCTGTTTTTT,CASSPGTGNTGELFF
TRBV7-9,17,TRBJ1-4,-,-,TGTGCCAGCAGCTTAGGTTCCAGCACAGGGTATGGCGAAAAACTGTTTTTT,CASSLGSSTGYGEKLFF
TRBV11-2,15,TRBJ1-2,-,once,TGTGCCAGCAGCTTTGTGCCCCCGGACCTCTATGGCTACACCTTC,CASSFVPPDLYGYTF
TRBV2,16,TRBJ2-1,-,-,TGTGCCAGCAGGGGCGGGGTAGCGGATTTCTACAATGAGCAGTTCTTC,CASRGGVADFYNEQFF
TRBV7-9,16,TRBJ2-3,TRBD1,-,TGTGCCAGCAGCCCGCGGTCGGGACAGGGGCCAGATACGCAGTATTTT,CASSPRSGQGPDTQYF
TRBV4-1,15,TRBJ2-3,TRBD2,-,TGCGCCAGCAGCCACCCACTAGCGGGACGGGATACGCAGTATTTT,CASSHPLAGRDTQYF
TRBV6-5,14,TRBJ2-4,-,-,TGTGCCAGCAGTCACAGGGTGCTGGGAAACATTCAGTACTTC,CASSHRVLGNIQYF
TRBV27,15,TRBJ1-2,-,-,TGTGCCAGCAGCCCTGCCCGGGGGGGCAGTCCTGGCTACACCTTC,CASSPARGGSPGYTF
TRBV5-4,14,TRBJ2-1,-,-,TGTGCCAGCGGAGAGGATAGCTCCTACAATGAGCAGTTCTTC,CASGEDSSYNEQFF
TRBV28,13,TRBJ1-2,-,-,TGTGCCAGCAGTCGGGTGGGCTCCTATGGCTACACCTTC,CASSRVGSYGYTF
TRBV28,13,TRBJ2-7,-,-,TGTGCCACTACCGGCGGGGTGCTCTACGAGCAGTACTTC,CATTGGVLYEQYF
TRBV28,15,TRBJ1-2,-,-,TGTGCCAGCAGTTTAGGGGGGGGACCGATCTATGGCTACACCTTC,CASSLGGGPIYGYTF
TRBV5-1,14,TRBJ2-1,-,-,TGCGCCAGCAGCGAAGGACTCTCGCGCAATGAGCAGTTCTTC,CASSEGLSRNEQFF
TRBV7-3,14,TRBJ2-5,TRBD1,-,TGTGCCAGCAGCTCCGGACAGGTTCGATCAACCCAGTACTTC,CASSSGQVRSTQYF
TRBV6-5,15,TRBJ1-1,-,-,TGTGCCAGCACTCCACCCCCCTGGGGGAACACTGAAGCTTTCTTT,CASTPPPWGNTEAFF
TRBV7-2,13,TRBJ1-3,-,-,TGTGCCAGCGGGCTGGGGGTAGGAAACACCATATATTTT,CASGLGVGNTIYF
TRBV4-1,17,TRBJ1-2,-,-,TGCGCCAGCAGCCAGCCCGTTAGATGGCCAGCTAACTATGGCTACACCTTC,CASSQPVRWPANYGYTF
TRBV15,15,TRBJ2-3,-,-,TGTGCCACCAGCAGAGGCGGGATTAGCACAGATACGCAGTATTTT,CATSRGGISTDTQYF
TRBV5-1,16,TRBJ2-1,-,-,TGCGCCAGCAGCCCACAAGCTAGCGAGTCCTACAATGAGCAGTTCTTC,CASSPQASESYNEQFF
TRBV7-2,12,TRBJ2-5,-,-,TGTGCCAGCAGCTTACGGCGCGAGACCCAGTACTTC,CASSLRRETQYF
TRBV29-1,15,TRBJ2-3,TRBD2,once,TGCAGCGTTGAAAAGACTAGCGGGAGAATAGATACGCAGTATTTT,CSVEKTSGRIDTQYF
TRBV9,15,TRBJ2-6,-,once,TGTGCCAGCAGCGTAGGGAGCTCTGGGGCCAACGTCCTGACTTTC,CASSVGSSGANVLTF
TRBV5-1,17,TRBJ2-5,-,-,TGCGCCAGCAGCCGCCCGGGCTTCGGGCAGCCTCAAGAGACCCAGTACTTC,CASSRPGFGQPQETQYF
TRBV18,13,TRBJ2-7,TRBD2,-,TGTGCCAGCTCACCACCGGGGGGGTACGAGCAGTACTTC,CASSPPGGYEQYF
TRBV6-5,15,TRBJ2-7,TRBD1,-,TGTGCCAGCAGTTACCGGGACAGGGGGATCTACGAGCAGTACTTC,CASSYRDRGIYEQYF
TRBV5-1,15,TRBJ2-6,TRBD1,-,TGCGCCAGCAGCTCGACAGGGTCCGGGGCCAACGTCCTGACTTTC,CASSSTGSGANVLTF
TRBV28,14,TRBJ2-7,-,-,TGTGCCAGCAGTCGTCCAGGGAATAACTACGAGCAGTACTTC,CASSRPGNNYEQYF
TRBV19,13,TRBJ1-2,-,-,TGTGCCAGTAGTTTCGGGGTTCAGTATGGCTACACCTTC,CASSFGVQYGYTF